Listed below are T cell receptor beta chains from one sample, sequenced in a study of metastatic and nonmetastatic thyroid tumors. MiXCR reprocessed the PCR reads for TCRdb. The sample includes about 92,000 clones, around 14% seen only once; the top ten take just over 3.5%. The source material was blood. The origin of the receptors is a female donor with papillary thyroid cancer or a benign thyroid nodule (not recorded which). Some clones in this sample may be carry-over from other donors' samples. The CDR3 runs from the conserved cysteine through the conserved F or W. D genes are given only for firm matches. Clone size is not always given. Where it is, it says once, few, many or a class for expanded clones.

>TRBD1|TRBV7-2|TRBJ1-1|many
CASSAGGGVGTEAFF
TGTGCCAGCAGCGCAGGGGGAGGGGTGGGCACTGAAGCTTTCTTT
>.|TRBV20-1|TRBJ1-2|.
CSAPKTAGYGYTF
TGCAGTGCGCCTAAGACAGCAGGGTATGGCTACACCTTC
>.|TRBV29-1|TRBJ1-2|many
CSVGPLPLHF
TGCAGCGTTGGACCGCTACCTCTACACTTC
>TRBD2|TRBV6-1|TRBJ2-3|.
CGRWREFTDTQYF
TGTGGCCGGTGGCGGGAGTTCACAGATACGCAGTATTTT
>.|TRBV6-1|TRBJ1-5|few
CASAEHRRDGNQHQHF
TGTGCCAGCGCAGAACACCGAAGGGATGGAAATCAGCACCAGCATTTT
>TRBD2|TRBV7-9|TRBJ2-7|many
CASSPKRGPLEQYF
TGTGCCAGCAGCCCCAAGCGGGGGCCCCTCGAGCAGTACTTC
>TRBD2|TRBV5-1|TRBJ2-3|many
CASRPISGASDTQYF
TGCGCCAGCAGGCCCATTAGCGGGGCATCAGATACGCAGTATTTT
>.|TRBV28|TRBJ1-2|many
CASSLTLAGLYTF
TGTGCCAGCAGTTTAACCCTGGCCGGGCTTTACACCTTC
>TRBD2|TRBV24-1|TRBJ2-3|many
CATRPGLASDTQYF
TGTGCCACCAGGCCGGGACTAGCGTCAGATACGCAGTATTTT
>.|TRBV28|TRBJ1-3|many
CASSLGGMWGNTIYF
TGTGCCAGCAGTTTGGGGGGGATGTGGGGAAACACCATATATTTT